This T cell receptor beta chain was sequenced in a study of blood T cell repertoires in COVID-19. For the study at large: Whether acute or convalescent, the COVID-19 samples came from the United States, Italy and Spain. Sample material is recorded as cDNA or gDNA derived from T cells, B-cell-depleted T cells, or PBMCs.

V lost 5 bases and J lost 7, with 11 bases in between. Looked up from germline, CDR1 is LNHDA and CDR2 is SQIVND (reference sequence). The CDR3 is 12 amino acids. Per the original data handling: Using reference gene primer amplification, nucleated cell counts were estimated. Using immunoSEQ multiplex PCR, the repertoire was profiled, and TCRdb retains in-frame clones only, with some absent. The V and J calls and clone size come from that table; D and trimming were worked out from the DNA. Among 90,000 or so clones, 81% were seen once, and the ten largest hold more than 20%. J is TRBJ1-2 and V is TRBV19, with D hard to call. The sample consisted of peripheral blood. This receptor was identified in an elderly man with active or convalescent COVID-19. CDR3 DNA: TGTGCCAGTAGTCGAGAGGGAGGTGGCTACACCTTC. Residues: CASSREGGGYTF.